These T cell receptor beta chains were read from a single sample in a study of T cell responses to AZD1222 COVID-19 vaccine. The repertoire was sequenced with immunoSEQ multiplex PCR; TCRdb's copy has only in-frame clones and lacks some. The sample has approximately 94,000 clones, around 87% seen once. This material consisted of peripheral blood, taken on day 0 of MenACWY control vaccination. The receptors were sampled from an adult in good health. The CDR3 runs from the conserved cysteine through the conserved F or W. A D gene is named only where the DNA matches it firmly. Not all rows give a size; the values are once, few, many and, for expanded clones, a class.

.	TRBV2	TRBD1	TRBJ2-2	TGTGCCAGCAGTCGACAGGGGGCGACGAACACCGGGGAGCTGTTTTTT	CASSRQGATNTGELFF
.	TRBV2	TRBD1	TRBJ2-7	TGTGCCAGCAGTGAAGAAGGGACAGGTAGCTACGAGCAGTACTTC	CASSEEGTGSYEQYF
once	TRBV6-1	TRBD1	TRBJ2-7	TGTGCCAGCAGTGAGCCGGGACAGGGGAGGTACGAGCAGTACTTC	CASSEPGQGRYEQYF
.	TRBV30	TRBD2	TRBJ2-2	TGTGCCTGGCCCGGGACTAGCGGGAGTGGCACCGGGGAGCTGTTTTTT	CAWPGTSGSGTGELFF
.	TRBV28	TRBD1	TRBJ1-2	TGTGCCAGCAACAGACAGGGTATGGGCTACACCTTC	CASNRQGMGYTF
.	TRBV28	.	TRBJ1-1	TGTGCCAGCAGCTCAGACAGATTTGAAGCTTTCTTT	CASSSDRFEAFF
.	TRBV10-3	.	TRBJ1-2	TGTGCCATCAGTTTAGGCAAGTCCAACCCTAACTATGGCTACACCTTC	CAISLGKSNPNYGYTF
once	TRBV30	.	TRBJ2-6	TGTGCCTGGAGTGGTGGCAGGCGGGGATCTGGGGCCAACGTCCTGACTTTC	CAWSGGRRGSGANVLTF
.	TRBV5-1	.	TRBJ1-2	TGCGCCAGCAGCTTGGAGGGCGCGGGGGGCTACACCTTC	CASSLEGAGGYTF
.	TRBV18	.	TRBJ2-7	TGTGCCAGCTCACCACCTGGGGTCCTGGGGTACGAGCAGTACTTC	CASSPPGVLGYEQYF
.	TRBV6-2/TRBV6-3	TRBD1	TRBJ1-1	TGTGCCAGCAGTTACTCGAGCCCCAGGGGGACTGAAGCTTTCTTT	CASSYSSPRGTEAFF
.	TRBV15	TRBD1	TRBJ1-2	TGTGCCACCAGCAGAGATGGAACATGGCAGGGGGATGGCTACACCTTC	CATSRDGTWQGDGYTF
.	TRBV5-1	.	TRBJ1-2	TGCGCCAGCAGCCCAGGGAACTATGGCTACACCTTC	CASSPGNYGYTF
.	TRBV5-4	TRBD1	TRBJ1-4	TGTGCCAGCAGCCGGGACAGGGTGGATGAAAAACTGTTTTTT	CASSRDRVDEKLFF
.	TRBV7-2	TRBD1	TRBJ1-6	TGTGCCAGCAGCTCACAGGGGGAAGGGAATAATTCACCCCTCCACTTT	CASSSQGEGNNSPLHF
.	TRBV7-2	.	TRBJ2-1	TGTGCCAGCAGCTTCGGGTATGGGGAGCAGTTCTTC	CASSFGYGEQFF
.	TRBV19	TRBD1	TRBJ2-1	TGTGCCAGTAGCCTGGACAGGGGGCCCCACAATGAGCAGTTCTTC	CASSLDRGPHNEQFF
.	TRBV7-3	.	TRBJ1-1	TGTGCCAGCAGCTTATCAGGGAACACTGAAGCTTTCTTT	CASSLSGNTEAFF
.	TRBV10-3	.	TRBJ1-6	TGTGCCACAAAGGGCCCGGTCAGGGTCTCTAATTCACCCCTCCACTTT	CATKGPVRVSNSPLHF